One sample yielded the 25 T cell receptor beta chains listed below, sequenced in a study of blood T cell repertoires in COVID-19. Assay: immunoSEQ multiplex PCR; the TCRdb copy retains only in-frame clones and omits some. The table has about 300,000 clones, around 84% seen once. The sequencing input was peripheral blood. The receptors stem from a human donor with COVID-19, enrolled during active disease. The donor label of this sample is uncertain.

The J gene is TRBJ2-7, the V gene TRBV10-3, with TRBD2 identical over 12 bases. Trimming took 2 bases from V and 3 from J; bases not matched to a gene: 5. The CDR3 sequence is 16 residues long. Germline lookup yields CDR1 ENHRY and CDR2 SYGVKD. Here the CDR3 DNA reads TGTGCCATCAGTGAGGTAGCGACTAGCGGGAGCTACGAGCAGTACTTC. Translated: CAISEVATSGSYEQYF.

The chain recombines TRBV13 with TRBJ2-2, with 7 positions matching TRBD1. Germline lookup yields CDR1 PRHDT and CDR2 FYEKMQ (reference sequence). Losses at the gene ends were 3 bases for V and 1 base for J; bases not matched to a gene: 5. The CDR3 is 16 amino acids. Written as DNA, the CDR3 is TGTGCCAGCAGCTTGGGCAGGGGGTTGAACACCGGGGAGCTGTTTTTT. Its translation: CASSLGRGLNTGELFF.

The rearrangement links TRBV7-9 to TRBJ2-7, with a weak D call TRBD1 (5 bases). The CDR3 runs to 14 residues. CDR1 and CDR2 (germline): SEHNR, FQNEAQ (reference sequence). The V end was cut by 5 bases, the J end by 2 bases, with 13 bases between. This chain's CDR3 is CASSLWGFPYEQYF. CDR3 sequence (DNA): TGTGCCAGCAGCCTATGGGGCTTTCCCTACGAGCAGTACTTC.

This sequence joins TRBV30 and TRBJ1-2, with D unclear. CDR3 size: 16 residues. The germline V gene encodes CDR1 GTSNPN and CDR2 SVGIG (reference sequence). V gave up 0 bases and J gave up 1 base, with 15 bases separating them. This CDR3 is CAWSVRGQIFNYGYTF. As DNA, the CDR3 is TGTGCCTGGAGTGTACGAGGGCAGATTTTTAACTATGGCTACACCTTC.

This clone was detected once. The DNA of the CDR3 is TGCGCCAGCAGCTTGGTCGCTAGCGGAGACACAGATACGCAGTATTTT. Amino acids: CASSLVASGDTDTQYF. V is TRBV5-1 and J is TRBJ2-3; TRBD2 matches 7 bases. With V trimmed by 0 bases and J by 2 bases, 6 bases remained unmatched. The CDR3 length is 16 residues. CDR1 and CDR2 (germline): SGHRS, YFSETQ.

This clone came up once. The chain carries TRBV28 and TRBJ2-3; 9 bases agree with TRBD2. The ends lost 4 bases at V and 2 bases at J; junction bases unmatched: 13. Germline loops: CDR1 MDHEN, CDR2 SYDVKM. The CDR3 totals 18 residues. The CDR3 DNA follows: TGTGCCAGCAGTTCTAGGTACCGTCTAGCGGGACTCACAGATACGCAGTATTTT. Translating gives CASSSRYRLAGLTDTQYF.

The rearrangement uses TRBV6-2 or TRBV6-3 and TRBJ2-2; weak D call: TRBD2 (6 bases). The CDR3 has 15 residues. V dropped 2 bases and J dropped 0 bases, with 7 bases sitting between them. Germline V gene data show CDR1 as MNHEY and CDR2 as SVGEGT. CDR3 nucleotides: TGTGCCAGCAGTTACGTAGCGGCGAACACCGGGGAGCTGTTTTTT. Its protein product is CASSYVAANTGELFF.

This chain links TRBV19 with TRBJ1-5, with 8 bases matching TRBD1. Germline CDR1 and CDR2: LNHDA and SQIVND (reference sequence). V lost 6 bases to trimming and J lost 9 bases; unmatched junction nucleotides: 7. The CDR3 runs 13 residues. CDR3 nucleotide sequence: TGTGCCAGTAGCCAACAGGGGGAGGGGCCCCAGCATTTT. It specifies CASSQQGEGPQHF.

The rearrangement uses TRBV5-6 and TRBJ2-5; tentative D call: TRBD1 (5 bases). Germline assignment: CDR1 SGHDT and CDR2 YYEEEE. V dropped 2 bases and J dropped 4 bases, with 12 bases sitting between them. The CDR3 loop spans 14 amino acids. CDR3 nucleotide sequence: TGTGCCAGCAGCTTTACCGGGCAGGGAGAGACCCAGTACTTC. Translated: CASSFTGQGETQYF.

The gene calls are TRBV10-3 and TRBJ1-1; 12 nucleotides align to TRBD1. The CDR3 is 16 residues long. Germline CDR1 is ENHRY and CDR2 is SYGVKD. The V gene end was trimmed by 0 bases and the J gene end by 2 bases; junction bases not matched to a gene: 1. The CDR3: CAISESGQGANTEAFF. The CDR3 DNA follows: TGTGCCATCAGTGAGTCGGGACAGGGGGCAAACACTGAAGCTTTCTTT.

Worth noting for this clone: One end of the junction varies from germline; a read error may be responsible. The CDR3 spells CASSGGTGGESQYF. CDR3 in DNA: TGTGCCAGCAGCGGGGGGACAGGGGGAGAGAGCCAGTACTTC. J is TRBJ2-5 and V is TRBV11-2, with TRBD1 matching over 11 bases. Germline assignment: CDR1 SGHAT and CDR2 FQNNGV. The CDR3 has 14 amino acids.

The chain combines TRBV5-1 with TRBJ2-5, with 11 bases identical to TRBD1. J was trimmed by 7 bases and V by 3 bases; bases with no gene match: 5. Germline V gives CDR1 SGHRS, CDR2 YFSETQ. This CDR3 is 14 amino acids long. CDR3 nucleotide sequence: TGCGCCAGCAGCTCCTCCGGGACAGGGGGGACCCAGTACTTC. It specifies CASSSSGTGGTQYF.

This chain links TRBV5-1 with TRBJ2-7; 8 bases are shared with TRBD2. The germline V gene has CDR1 SGHRS and CDR2 YFSETQ. V lost 1 base and J lost 3; bases outside the gene matches: 9. The CDR3 length is 16 residues. The DNA for the CDR3 is TGCGCCAGCAGCTTGACTAGCGGAGGGGTGGACTACGAGCAGTACTTC. It translates to CASSLTSGGVDYEQYF.

The chain joins TRBV4-1 to TRBJ1-1, with TRBD1 matching over 8 bases. The CDR3 sequence is 14 residues long. CDR1 MGHRA and CDR2 YSYEKL come from the germline V gene. V shed 6 bases, J shed 10 bases, and the junction held 13 bases outside the gene matches. For the CDR3, the DNA is TGCGCCAGCAGTCACCCCGGACAGGGTGCAGGAGCTTTCTTT. This translates into CASSHPGQGAGAFF.

The chain's CDR3 is CASSSDRDRGYCHTGELFF. The DNA of the CDR3 is TGTGCCAGCAGCAGCGACCGGGACAGGGGTTATTGTCACACCGGGGAGCTGTTTTTT. The V call is TRBV21-1, the J call TRBJ2-2; the table's D call, TRBD1, has no DNA check behind it. TRBV21-1 is a documented pseudogene. The CDR3 length is 19 residues.

This chain links TRBV7-8 with TRBJ1-2; TRBD1 might be the D (5 bases). Trimming cost V 3 bases and J 1 base, with 6 bases left between them. The CDR3 is made up of 13 amino acids. The germline gives CDR1 SGHVS, CDR2 FQNEAQ. CDR3 coding DNA: TGTGCCAGCAGCTTTGACAGTAACTATGGCTACACCTTC. Translation gives CASSFDSNYGYTF.

With regard to this clone: This same CDR3 is encoded by further DNA sequences in the sample. The chain couples TRBV7-2 to TRBJ1-6; D gene unclear. V shed 1 base and J shed 7 bases, with 8 bases lying between them. The CDR3 consists of 14 residues. The germline V gene encodes CDR1 SGHTA and CDR2 FQGNSA. Written as DNA, the CDR3 is TGTGCCAGCAGCTTAGTACCGGAGAATTCACCCCTCCACTTT. It is translated as CASSLVPENSPLHF.

The chain employs TRBV5-4 and TRBJ1-2, with a tentative D call TRBD1 (5 bases). Germline V gene lookup returns CDR1 SGHNT and CDR2 YYREEE (reference sequence). Trimming took 4 bases from V and 0 from J, leaving 16 bases between them. The CDR3 runs to 16 residues. The CDR3 region has the DNA TGTGCCAGCAGCGCGGGGACGGAGAAATCTAACTATGGCTACACCTTC. Translated, it gives CASSAGTEKSNYGYTF.

The chain links TRBV2 to TRBJ1-1; 8 positions match TRBD1. V lost 5 bases and J lost 7; bases outside the gene matches: 6. Per the germline V gene, CDR1 is SNHLY and CDR2 is FYNNEI. The CDR3 contains 13 residues. The CDR3 reads CASSPETGVEAFF. CDR3 bases: TGTGCCAGCAGTCCGGAGACAGGGGTTGAAGCTTTCTTT.

The rearrangement links TRBV9 to TRBJ2-2, with 12 nucleotides matching TRBD2. V was clipped by 7 bases and J by 10 bases; unmatched bases: 11. Per the germline V gene, CDR1 is SGDLS and CDR2 is YYNGEE. This CDR3 has 15 amino acids. CDR3 residues: CASGQTSGSPPELFF. The CDR3 DNA follows: TGTGCCAGCGGTCAGACTAGCGGGAGCCCGCCGGAGCTGTTTTTT.

The chain uses TRBV5-1 and TRBJ2-5, with no clear D. This CDR3 region has 15 residues. Germline CDR1 is SGHRS and CDR2 is YFSETQ. Trimming cost V 0 bases and J 5 bases, with 14 bases left between them. CDR3 coding DNA: TGCGCCAGCAGCTTGGCCTCAGGAAAAAGGGAGACCCAGTACTTC. The encoded protein is CASSLASGKRETQYF.

The rearrangement links TRBV14 to TRBJ1-1; D remains ambiguous. V lost 4 bases to trimming and J lost 0 bases, with 15 bases between them. The germline V gene encodes CDR1 SGHDN and CDR2 FVKESK. There are 16 residues in the CDR3. Here the CDR3 reads CASSRLLEHMNTEAFF. CDR3 coding DNA: TGTGCCAGCAGCCGACTTCTGGAACACATGAACACTGAAGCTTTCTTT.

The chain couples TRBV5-1 to TRBJ1-1, with TRBD1 matching over 8 bases. The CDR3 has 16 residues. CDR1 is SGHRS and CDR2 is YFSETQ in the germline V gene. V shed 4 bases, J shed 0 bases, and the junction held 8 bases outside the gene matches. In nucleotides, the CDR3 is TGCGCCAGCAGCCCCCGACAGGGGAGGATGAACACTGAAGCTTTCTTT. It codes for CASSPRQGRMNTEAFF.

The table lists this clone with a few counts. The V call is TRBV21-1, the J call TRBJ1-3; TRBD1 reflects the table's D call only, with no check against the DNA. TRBV21-1 is a recognized pseudogene. The CDR3 runs to 14 residues. CDR3 protein: CASSPDSSGNTIYF. The DNA for the CDR3 is TGTGCCAGCAGCCCAGACAGCTCTGGAAACACCATATATTTT.

This clone was recorded only once. This chain links TRBV5-6 with TRBJ1-2, with 7 bases identical to TRBD1. CDR3 length: 14 amino acids. Germline trimming cut 4 bases from V and 4 bases from J; bases unmatched to any gene: 7. The germline V gene has CDR1 SGHDT and CDR2 YYEEEE. The CDR3, as DNA: TGTGCCAGCAGCCCACCGACAGGGACCTATGGCTACACCTTC. It yields the protein CASSPPTGTYGYTF.